Listed here is a single TCR beta chain. No antigen is known for it. PCR employed 60 Vbeta and 13 Jbeta primers. Sequenced by immunoSEQ multiplex PCR; TCRdb stores in-frame clones only, minus some. The sample shows about 180,000 clones, less than 80% of them seen only once. The CDR3 covers 13 residues. Germline V gene sequence: CDR1 GTSNPN, CDR2 SVGIG (reference sequence). Trimming shortened V by 7 bases and J by 5 bases, and 15 bases separated the two germline ends. The sample belongs to a study of cytomegalovirus exposure and HLA in healthy donors. Findings and limits, study-wide: Judged likely to be a sequencing artifact was a cluster of highly shared sequence variants.

The J gene is TRBJ2-1, the V gene TRBV30, with D possibly matching TRBD2 (6 bases). Input material: PBMCs. This clonotype was sampled from a woman between 35 and 50 years old in good health and CMV-seronegative. The CDR3 coding sequence is TGTGCCTTTTTACGCGGGGATGACAATGAGCAGTTCTTC. Its protein is CAFLRGDDNEQFF.